The sample holds a few counts of the clone carrying this TCR beta chain. What it binds is not known. All donors were healthy, and all were Caucasian. The data belong to a study of identical twins. Study-wide results and limits: Diverse VJ usage suggested most zero-insertion clonotypes were not invariant T cells. In beta out-of-frame sequences, the excess sharing between twins was weaker.

A universal primer site was created by template switching, with the cDNA bearing unique molecular identifiers. TCRdb ran MiXCR on the 5' RACE reads and lists one entry per CDR3 protein. The sample consists of nearly 650,000 distinct CDR3 sequences, just over 7% of them appearing once. These data also featured in a second study, about yellow fever vaccine responses in identical twins.

Sequenced material: PBMCs. The TCR was taken from a woman aged 18-29 years in good health.

This CDR3 reads CASSLGITNTEAFF. The CDR3 DNA is TGCGCCAGCAGCTTGGGCATCACGAACACTGAAGCTTTCTTT. The genes are TRBV5-1 and TRBJ1-1; D unclear. The CDR3 is made up of 14 amino acids. Germline V gene lookup returns CDR1 SGHRS and CDR2 YFSETQ. Trimming took 0 bases from V and 1 from J, leaving 7 bases between them.